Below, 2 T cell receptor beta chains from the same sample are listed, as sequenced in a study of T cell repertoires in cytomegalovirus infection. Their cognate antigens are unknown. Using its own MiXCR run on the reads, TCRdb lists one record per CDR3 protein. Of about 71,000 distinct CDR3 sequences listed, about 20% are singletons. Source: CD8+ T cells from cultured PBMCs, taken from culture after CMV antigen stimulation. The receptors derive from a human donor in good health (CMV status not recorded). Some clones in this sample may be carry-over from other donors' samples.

The CDR3, as DNA: TGTGCCAGTGAGGTTACAGGGAACACCGGGGAGCTGTTTTTT. This gives the protein CASEVTGNTGELFF. The chain joins TRBV27 to TRBJ2-2; D perhaps matches TRBD1 (5 bases). V was cut by 9 bases and J by 1 base, with 12 bases left in between. Germline-derived CDR1 and CDR2 are MNHEY and SMNVEV (reference sequence). This CDR3 comprises 14 residues.

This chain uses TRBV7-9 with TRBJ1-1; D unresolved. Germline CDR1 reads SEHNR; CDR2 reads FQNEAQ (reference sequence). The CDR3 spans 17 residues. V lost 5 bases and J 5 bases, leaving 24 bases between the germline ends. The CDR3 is CASSPRPVGWRRTEAFF. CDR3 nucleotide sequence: TGTGCCAGCAGCCCCAGACCGGTGGGGTGGCGCCGTACTGAAGCTTTCTTT.